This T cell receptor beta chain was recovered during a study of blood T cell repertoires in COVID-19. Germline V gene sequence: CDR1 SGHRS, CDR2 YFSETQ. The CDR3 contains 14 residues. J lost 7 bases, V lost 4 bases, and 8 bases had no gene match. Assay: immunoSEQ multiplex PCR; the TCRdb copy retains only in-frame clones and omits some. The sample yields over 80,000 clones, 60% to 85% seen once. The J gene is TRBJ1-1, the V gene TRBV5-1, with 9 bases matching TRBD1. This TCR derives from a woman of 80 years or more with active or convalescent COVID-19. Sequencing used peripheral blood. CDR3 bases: TGCGCCAGCAGCAGGGGACAGGGCCTCAGTGAAGCTTTCTTT. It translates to CASSRGQGLSEAFF.